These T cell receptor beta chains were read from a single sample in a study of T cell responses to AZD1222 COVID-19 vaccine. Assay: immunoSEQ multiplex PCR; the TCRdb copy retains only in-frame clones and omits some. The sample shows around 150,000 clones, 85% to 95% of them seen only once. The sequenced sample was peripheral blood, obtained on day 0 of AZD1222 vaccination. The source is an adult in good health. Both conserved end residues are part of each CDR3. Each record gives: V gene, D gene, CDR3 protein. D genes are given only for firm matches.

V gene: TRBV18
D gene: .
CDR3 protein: CASSRSDYSNQPQHF

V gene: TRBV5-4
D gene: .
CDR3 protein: CASSPMTVSNYGYTF

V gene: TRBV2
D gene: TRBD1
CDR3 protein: CASRDRGGGTF

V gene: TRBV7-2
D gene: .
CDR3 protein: CASSFGGGVNEQFF

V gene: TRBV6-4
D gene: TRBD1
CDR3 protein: CADRPPPGQGARNQPQHF

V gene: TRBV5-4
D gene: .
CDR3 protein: CASSSGRGLNTEAFF

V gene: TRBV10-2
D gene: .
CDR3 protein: CASSEGGSGNTIYF

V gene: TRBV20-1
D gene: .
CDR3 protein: CSARDPNEQFF

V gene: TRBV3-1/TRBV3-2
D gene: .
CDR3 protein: CASSQSGSSYEQYF

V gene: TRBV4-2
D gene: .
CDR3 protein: CASSQDPARGKGTTGELFF

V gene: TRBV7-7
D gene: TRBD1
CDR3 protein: CASSPSDREVDYEQYF

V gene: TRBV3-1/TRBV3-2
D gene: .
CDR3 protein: CASSQAPGLEQYF

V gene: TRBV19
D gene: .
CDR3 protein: CASSIGAGFTEAFF

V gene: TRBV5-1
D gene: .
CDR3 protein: CASSQFGGTDTQYF

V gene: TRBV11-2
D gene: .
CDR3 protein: CASSPRRITNEKLFF

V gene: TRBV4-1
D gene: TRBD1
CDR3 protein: CASSLRTGFYEQYF

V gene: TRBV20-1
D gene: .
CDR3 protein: CSASPAGVTDTQYF

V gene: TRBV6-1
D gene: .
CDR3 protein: CASSEDGLGRTQETQYF

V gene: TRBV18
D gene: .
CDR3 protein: CASSPGRPGINTEAFF

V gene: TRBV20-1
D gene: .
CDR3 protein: CSASMRQSNEKLFF

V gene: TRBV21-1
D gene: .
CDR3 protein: CASSFGTPGSNQPQHF

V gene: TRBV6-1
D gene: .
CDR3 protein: CASSEGGLAYEQYF

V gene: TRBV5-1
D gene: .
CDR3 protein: CASSLDSGGDLTGELFF

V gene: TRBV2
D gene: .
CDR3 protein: CASRKGTYEQYF

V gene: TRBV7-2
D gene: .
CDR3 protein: CASSPDVSGNTIYF

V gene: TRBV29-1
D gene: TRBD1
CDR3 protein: CSVGQGTNYGYTF

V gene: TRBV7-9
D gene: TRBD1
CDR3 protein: CASSLGQGDSGNTIYF

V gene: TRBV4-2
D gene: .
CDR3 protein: CASSQEWGGQAEAFF

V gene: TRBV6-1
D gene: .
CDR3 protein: CASSDLQGLYEQYF

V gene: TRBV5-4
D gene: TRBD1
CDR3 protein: CASSLRTGYYGYTF

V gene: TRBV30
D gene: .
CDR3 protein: CAWSAVANYGYTF

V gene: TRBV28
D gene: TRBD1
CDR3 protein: CASTPPRHRGPYNEQFF

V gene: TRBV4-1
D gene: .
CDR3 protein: CASSLLIALGANVLTF

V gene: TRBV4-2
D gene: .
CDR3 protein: CASSQYWGRGLSGNTIYF

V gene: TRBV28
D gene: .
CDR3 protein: CASTQRTGWETQYF

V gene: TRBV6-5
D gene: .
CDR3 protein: CASSYSRGGGNTIYF

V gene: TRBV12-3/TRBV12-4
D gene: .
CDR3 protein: CASTTGRGGYTF

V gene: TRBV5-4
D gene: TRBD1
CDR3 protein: CASSYGTGGLDIQYF

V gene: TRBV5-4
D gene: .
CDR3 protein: CASSLRDSGNTIYF

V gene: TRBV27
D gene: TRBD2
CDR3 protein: CASSLSGEGFEQYF

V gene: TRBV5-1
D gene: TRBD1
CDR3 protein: CASSLVGTGEAFF

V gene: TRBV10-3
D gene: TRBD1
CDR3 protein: CAIRGTGINNSPLHF

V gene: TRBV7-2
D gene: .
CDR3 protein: CASSLARIGSGELFF

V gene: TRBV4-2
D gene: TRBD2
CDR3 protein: CASSQDPESGRRGGELFF

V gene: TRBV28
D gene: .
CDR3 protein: CASSSQIYETGRNTIYF